The sequence of this T cell receptor beta chain was determined in a study of cytomegalovirus exposure and HLA in healthy donors. Study-wide background: An analysis done earlier identified about 120 million unique TCR beta sequences from about 180 million T cells.

V dropped 4 bases and J dropped 8 bases, with 29 bases sitting between them. The CDR3 covers 19 residues. Germline V gene data show CDR1 as SGHTA and CDR2 as FQGNSA. Primers for the PCR totalled 60 Vbeta and 13 Jbeta. The repertoire was sequenced with immunoSEQ multiplex PCR; TCRdb's copy has only in-frame clones and lacks some. The data hold about 120,000 clones, with approximately 80% observed a single time. Sequencing used PBMCs. The chain is built from TRBV7-2 and TRBJ1-4; D may be TRBD1 (5 bases). The receptor was derived from a human donor in good health. CDR3 sequence reads: CASSSHWLKRTGLGEKLFF. CDR3 bases: TGTGCCAGCAGCTCCCACTGGTTAAAACGTACAGGTCTGGGGGAAAAACTGTTTTTT.